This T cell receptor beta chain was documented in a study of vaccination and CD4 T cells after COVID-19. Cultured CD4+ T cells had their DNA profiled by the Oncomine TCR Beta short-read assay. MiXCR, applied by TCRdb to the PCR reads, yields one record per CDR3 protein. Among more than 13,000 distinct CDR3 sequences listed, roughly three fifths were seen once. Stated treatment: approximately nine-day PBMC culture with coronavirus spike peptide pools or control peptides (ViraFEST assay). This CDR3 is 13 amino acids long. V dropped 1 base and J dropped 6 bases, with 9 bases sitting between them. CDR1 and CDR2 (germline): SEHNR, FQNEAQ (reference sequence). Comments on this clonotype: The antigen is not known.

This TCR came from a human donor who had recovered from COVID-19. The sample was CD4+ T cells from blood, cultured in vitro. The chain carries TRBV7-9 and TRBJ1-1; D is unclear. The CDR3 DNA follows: TGTGCCAGCAGCTTAGGGTCTGTGCCTGAAGCTTTCTTT. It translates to CASSLGSVPEAFF.